These 17 T cell receptor beta chains share one sample of origin, sequenced in a study of blood T cell repertoires in COVID-19. The repertoire was sequenced with immunoSEQ multiplex PCR; TCRdb's copy has only in-frame clones and lacks some. This sample has about 33,000 clones, with 85% found just once. Sequenced input: peripheral blood. The receptors here all came from a human donor in a cohort sampled during active COVID-19.

The V and J genes are TRBV19 and TRBJ2-5; 7 nucleotides match TRBD2. The CDR3 runs to 13 residues. Germline loops: CDR1 LNHDA, CDR2 SQIVND (reference sequence). The junction had 5 bases not matched to a gene; V was cut back by 5 bases and J by 5 bases. CDR3: CASSSSGLETQYF. The CDR3 bases are TGTGCCAGTAGTTCTAGCGGTCTCGAGACCCAGTACTTC. Complete variable domain (other parts from reference TRBV19 and TRBJ2-5): DGGITQSPKYLFRKEGQNVTLSCEQNLNHDAMYWYRQDPGQGLRLIYYSQIVNDFQKGDIAEGYSVSREKKESFPLTVTSAQKNPTAFYLCASSSSGLETQYFGPGTRLLVL.

CDR3 bases: TGTGCCAGCAGCGCTAGCGGGGCAGAGACCCAGTACTTC. Translation gives CASSASGAETQYF. The gene calls are TRBV12-3 or TRBV12-4 and TRBJ2-5; 9 bases map to TRBD2. With 6 bases clipped from V and 4 bases from J, the junction kept 3 bases outside the gene matches. This CDR3 is 13 amino acids long.

CDR3 nucleotide sequence: TGTGCCTGGGGCAGGGGACACCTCAATGAGCAGTTCTTC. This gives the protein CAWGRGHLNEQFF. This chain links TRBV30 with TRBJ2-1; tentative D call: TRBD1 (6 bases). The germline V gene has CDR1 GTSNPN and CDR2 SVGIG (reference sequence). Between the trimmed V and J ends, which lost 5 bases and 6 bases, there was a span of 14 bases. The CDR3 has 13 residues.

By its share, this clone is medium-sized. The chain couples TRBV11-2 to TRBJ1-4; TRBD1 matches at 8 bases. CDR1 is SGHAT and CDR2 is FQNNGV in the germline V gene. The CDR3 has 14 amino acids. The V gene end was trimmed by 2 bases and the J gene end by 8 bases; junction bases not matched to a gene: 4. The CDR3 DNA sequence: TGTGCCAGCAGCTTAACGACAGGGGTCGAAAAACTGTTTTTT. It translates to CASSLTTGVEKLFF.

The chain links TRBV18 to TRBJ1-5, with D perhaps TRBD1 (5 bases). Germline values: CDR1 KGHSH, CDR2 LQKENI. The ends were cut back, 2 bases at V and 6 bases at J, with 17 bases in the middle. The CDR3 contains 16 residues. CDR3 bases: TGTGCCAGCTCACCAACAGGCGCCAGTCCCACTCAGCCCCAGCATTTT. It yields the protein CASSPTGASPTQPQHF.

The chain has TRBV6-4 and TRBJ1-3; a weak D match, TRBD1 (6 bases). The V and J ends lost 5 bases and 2 bases respectively, with 16 bases between them. The CDR3 has 16 residues. CDR1 is MRHNA, CDR2 SNTAGT, per germline. CDR3 sequence (DNA): TGTGCCAGCAGTCATATACGGGGGGCTACTGGAAACACCATATATTTT. Translating it yields CASSHIRGATGNTIYF.

This clone was counted between two and nine times. The CDR3 DNA follows: TGTGCCAGCAGCCCAGGGGGCAGGAATTCACCCCTCCACTTT. Translation gives CASSPGGRNSPLHF. The V call is TRBV27, the J call TRBJ1-6; 8 positions match TRBD1. This CDR3 is built from 14 residues. Trimming cost V 6 bases and J 7 bases; bases outside gene matches: 5. The V gene's germline CDR1 is MNHEY and CDR2 SMNVEV (reference sequence).

In this sample, this clone turned up once. The chain links TRBV9 to TRBJ2-3; 8 bases agree with TRBD2. Trimming at V came to 1 base and at J to 2 bases, leaving 3 bases not matched to a gene. The CDR3 spans 15 residues. The V gene's germline CDR1 is SGDLS and CDR2 YYNGEE. The CDR3: CASSVTSGYTDTQYF. In DNA, the CDR3 is TGTGCCAGCAGCGTAACTAGCGGTTACACAGATACGCAGTATTTT.

V is TRBV5-1 and J is TRBJ1-1; TRBD1 aligns across 7 bases. V gave up 4 bases and J gave up 1 base; unmatched junction bases: 1. Germline V gene lookup returns CDR1 SGHRS and CDR2 YFSETQ. The CDR3 sequence is 13 residues long. This CDR3 reads CASSQGGNTEAFF. The DNA for the CDR3 is TGCGCCAGCAGCCAGGGGGGGAACACTGAAGCTTTCTTT. Complete variable domain (other parts from reference TRBV5-1 and TRBJ1-1): KAGVTQTPRYLIKTRGQQVTLSCSPISGHRSVSWYQQTPGQGLQFLFEYFSETQRNKGNFPGRFSGRQFSNSRSEMNVSTLELGDSALYLCASSQGGNTEAFFGQGTRLTVV.

The chain has TRBV2 and TRBJ1-2; 8 nucleotides line up with TRBD1. With 3 bases clipped from V and 4 bases from J, the junction kept 4 bases outside the gene matches. Germline V gene data show CDR1 as SNHLY and CDR2 as FYNNEI. The CDR3 runs 14 residues. The CDR3 here is CASSDRGQSYGYTF. DNA of the CDR3: TGTGCCAGCAGTGACAGGGGGCAGAGCTATGGCTACACCTTC.

The chain couples TRBV28 to TRBJ2-1; 13 bases fit TRBD2. The CDR3 has 15 amino acids. Germline trimming cut 6 bases from V and 10 bases from J; bases unmatched to any gene: 9. Germline V gene sequence: CDR1 MDHEN, CDR2 SYDVKM. CDR3 nucleotide sequence: TGTGCCAGCAGCCTGACTAGCGGGAGGAGGGGGGAGCAGTTCTTC. Translated: CASSLTSGRRGEQFF.

The CDR3 loop is CASSTSTGNFYGYTF. CDR3 sequence (DNA): TGTGCCAGTAGTACGTCGACAGGGAACTTCTATGGCTACACCTTC. The V gene is TRBV19, the J gene TRBJ1-2; TRBD1 matches 7 bases. This CDR3 has 15 residues. The germline gives CDR1 LNHDA, CDR2 SQIVND (reference sequence). J lost 4 bases, V lost 4 bases, and 9 bases had no gene match.

The rearrangement uses TRBV7-9 and TRBJ1-6, with D tentatively TRBD1 (6 bases). CDR1 is SEHNR and CDR2 is FQNEAQ in the germline V gene (reference sequence). V lost 5 bases and J 1 base, leaving 9 bases between the germline ends. The CDR3 has 15 amino acids. The CDR3, as DNA: TGTGCCAGCAGCCCACAGGGATCCTATAATTCACCCCTCCACTTT. The encoded protein is CASSPQGSYNSPLHF.

The chain couples TRBV19 to TRBJ1-1; unclear D gene. The CDR3 length is 13 residues. Germline CDR1 is LNHDA and CDR2 is SQIVND (reference sequence). With 5 bases removed from V and 1 base from J, the gap between germline ends came to 8 bases. The CDR3 coding sequence is TGTGCCAGTAGTTCCCGTTGGAACACTGAAGCTTTCTTT. Amino acids: CASSSRWNTEAFF.

V and J are TRBV19 and TRBJ1-2; tentatively, D is TRBD1 (6 bases). V was trimmed by 6 bases and J by 0 bases, leaving 23 bases between them. CDR1 is LNHDA and CDR2 is SQIVND in the germline V gene (reference sequence). The CDR3 is 18 amino acids. CDR3 residues: CASSSPVGRNRANYGYTF. The CDR3 region has the DNA TGTGCCAGTAGCTCCCCCGTCGGGCGCAACAGGGCTAACTATGGCTACACCTTC.

The V call is TRBV5-4, the J call TRBJ2-6; the match to TRBD2 covers 11 bases. Germline lookup yields CDR1 SGHNT and CDR2 YYREEE (reference sequence). CDR3 length: 19 residues. V lost 3 bases to trimming and J lost 0 bases; unmatched junction nucleotides: 8. The CDR3 nucleotides read TGTGCCAGCAGCTCTCTAGCGGGAGGCTCCCACTCTGGGGCCAACGTCCTGACTTTC. This translates into CASSSLAGGSHSGANVLTF.

The rearrangement uses TRBV7-3 and TRBJ2-7, with D uncertain. CDR1 is SGHTA and CDR2 is FQGTGA in the germline V gene. The CDR3 totals 14 residues. Trimming took 4 bases from V and 2 from J, leaving 12 bases between them. CDR3 sequence (DNA): TGTGCCAGCAGCTCGTCGAGTGGTCCCTACGAGCAGTACTTC. Amino acids: CASSSSSGPYEQYF.